The 2 T cell receptor beta chains given below trace back to one sample, sequenced in a study of blood T cell repertoires in COVID-19 (dated by TCRdb to 2020 to 2022). The library was obtained by the immunoSEQ multiplex PCR assay. As stored in TCRdb, this immuneACCESS dataset retains in-frame rearrangements with V and J assigned. A fraction of the clones does not appear; measured against another copy, unresolved V genes explain less than half of the discrepancy, and the remainder lacks a known reason. The sample table lists about 72,000 clones, around 93% of them with a count of one. Together, the top ten hold around 4.5% of the sample. Sequencing input: peripheral blood. The receptors were sampled from a woman aged 60-70 years with active COVID-19.

The chain has TRBV29-1 and TRBJ2-7; 12 bases agree with TRBD2. Per germline, CDR1 SQVTM and CDR2 ANQGSEA. V lost 5 bases and J lost 3; bases outside the gene matches: 5. The CDR3 length is 14 residues. Here the CDR3 reads CSVHGLAGYYEQYF. CDR3 coding DNA: TGCAGCGTTCATGGACTAGCGGGGTACTACGAGCAGTACTTC.

This rearrangement joins TRBV28 to TRBJ2-7; the match to TRBD2 covers 8 bases. V was clipped by 10 bases and J by 0 bases; unmatched bases: 2. Germline CDR1 MDHEN, CDR2 SYDVKM. The CDR3 sequence is 12 residues long. The CDR3: CAISGSSYEQYF. CDR3 in DNA: TGTGCCATCAGCGGGAGCTCCTACGAGCAGTACTTC.